This TCR beta chain was identified in a study of T cells in Graves' hyperthyroidism and ophthalmopathy. Regarding the study as a whole: Stable hyperthyroidism was separated from ophthalmopathy by a model based on 13 V-J features. Among clonotypes expanded in thyroid above 0.001, most were also found in blood.

The CDR3 regions of TCR beta were amplified from RNA transcripts. Researchers ran a first-round RT-PCR on the TCR CDR3 using the HTBI primer set. A single record per CDR3 protein comes from TCRdb applying MiXCR to the multiplex PCR reads. The profile shows hundreds of thousands of distinct CDR3 sequences, about an eighth of them singletons. Uncontrolled infections, other autoimmune diseases, pregnancy or lactation led to exclusion of patients. This clonotype appeared a few times. Antigen unknown. The source of this sequence is a middle-aged woman with Graves' ophthalmopathy. The sequencing input was blood.

The CDR3 DNA reads TGTGCCAGCAGTCCCCGGGGACACCCGTATGGCTACACCTTC. Amino acids: CASSPRGHPYGYTF. The chain is built from TRBV6-1 and TRBJ1-2; TRBD1 is a possible D gene (6 bases). The CDR3 has 14 amino acids. Deletions cut 5 bases from V and 5 bases from J, with 15 bases between. Germline CDR1 and CDR2: MNHNS and SASEGT.